Below, 26 T cell receptor beta chains from the same sample are listed, as sequenced in a study of T-cell reconstitution after alpha-beta-depleted transplantation in children. Molecular barcoding with unique molecular identifiers was used for the TCRbeta library. TCRdb passed the PCR reads through MiXCR, listing each CDR3 protein once. The sample holds 200,000 to 300,000 distinct CDR3 sequences, 12% seen once. Sequencing used PBMCs from the stem cell graft donor, obtained from the stem cell graft. All receptors derive from a human donor who donated a stem cell graft to a child with acute lymphoblastic leukemia.

The table lists this clonotype with many counts. V is TRBV20-1 and J is TRBJ1-1; unclear D gene. Trimming left V 0 bases short and J 6 bases short, with 11 bases between. Germline V gene lookup returns CDR1 DFQATT and CDR2 SNEGSKA (reference sequence). The CDR3 sequence is 13 residues long. CDR3 sequence: CSAREAGRPEAFF. As DNA, the CDR3 is TGCAGTGCTAGAGAGGCCGGGAGACCTGAAGCTTTCTTT.

This clonotype has a count of ten or more. This chain uses TRBV29-1 with TRBJ1-2; D is ambiguous. Trimming removed 3 bases at V and 2 bases at J, with 10 bases between. The CDR3 spans 13 residues. Per germline, CDR1 SQVTM and CDR2 ANQGSEA. The CDR3 sequence is CSVDRTGNYGYTF. CDR3 sequence (DNA): TGCAGCGTTGATAGGACGGGCAACTATGGCTACACCTTC.

This clonotype has at least ten counts. The chain has TRBV9 and TRBJ1-1; the D gene is possibly TRBD1 (6 bases). Trimming removed 3 bases from V and 3 bases from J, with 21 bases in between. The CDR3 sequence is 17 residues long. The germline V gene has CDR1 SGDLS and CDR2 YYNGEE. CDR3 nucleotides: TGTGCCAGCAGCGAGCCGACCGACAGGAGATGGGACACTGAAGCTTTCTTT. Protein: CASSEPTDRRWDTEAFF.

This clonotype has at least ten counts. The rearrangement joins TRBV9 to TRBJ1-2; 9 bases agree with TRBD1. The J segment lost 8 bases and the V segment lost 4 bases, leaving 12 bases of the junction unmatched. CDR1 SGDLS and CDR2 YYNGEE come from the germline V gene. This CDR3 has 15 amino acids. The CDR3 is CASSPPTGGLWGYTF. The DNA for the CDR3 is TGTGCCAGCAGCCCACCGACAGGGGGTCTCTGGGGCTACACCTTC.

This clonotype appeared many times. The chain employs TRBV10-3 and TRBJ2-7; D may be TRBD1 (5 bases). The CDR3 is 16 residues long. V was cut by 5 bases and J by 1 base, with 18 bases left in between. The germline CDR1 and CDR2 sequences are ENHRY and SYGVKD. The CDR3 bases are TGTGCCATCAGTTCCCTCGACAGCTTGTCATCCTACGAGCAGTACTTC. Its protein is CAISSLDSLSSYEQYF.

This clonotype was picked up many times. This sequence joins TRBV21-1 and TRBJ2-7. TRBV21-1 represents a pseudogene. The CDR3 is made up of 8 amino acids. CDR3 protein: CAPVGQYF. The CDR3 nucleotides read TGTGCCCCCGTAGGGCAGTACTTC.

This clonotype was picked up many times. The chain is built from TRBV24-1 and TRBJ2-5; TRBD1 matches 9 bases. V lost 7 bases and J lost 4; bases outside the gene matches: 9. In germline, CDR1 is KGHDR, CDR2 SFDVKD. The CDR3 consists of 15 residues. Here the CDR3 reads CATSKGQGNGETQYF. Written as DNA, the CDR3 is TGTGCCACCAGCAAAGGACAGGGGAATGGAGAGACCCAGTACTTC.

This clonotype was picked up one time. A single base separates this from a much larger clone, so it may be a read error. The chain uses TRBV5-1 and TRBJ2-7; 7 bases are a match to TRBD2. V lost 5 bases and J lost 5; bases outside the gene matches: 7. This CDR3 comprises 13 residues. Per the germline V gene, CDR1 is SGHRS and CDR2 is YFSETQ. CDR3 sequence: CASRREGDHEQYF. The CDR3, as DNA: TGCGCCAGCAGGAGGGAGGGAGACCACGAGCAGTACTTC.

The V and J genes are TRBV20-1 and TRBJ2-7; 9 positions agree with TRBD2. The CDR3 spans 13 residues. Germline V gives CDR1 DFQATT, CDR2 SNEGSKA (reference sequence). The trim removed 6 bases at V and 2 bases at J, leaving 5 bases unmatched. CDR3 region: CSARLAETYEQYF. For the CDR3, the DNA is TGCAGTGCACGACTAGCGGAAACCTACGAGCAGTACTTC.

There are many counts of this clonotype. V gene TRBV5-5 combines with J gene TRBJ2-2, with a weak D call TRBD1 (5 bases). CDR1 and CDR2 (germline): SGHKS, YYEKEE (reference sequence). Trimming pared 7 bases from V and 3 bases from J, leaving 13 bases between. The CDR3 runs 14 residues. In nucleotides, the CDR3 is TGTGCCAGCCTCAGGGAAAGGGACACCGGGGAGCTGTTTTTT. Protein product: CASLRERDTGELFF.

This chain connects TRBV20-1 to TRBJ2-7; TRBD2 might be the D (7 bases). Per the germline V gene, CDR1 is DFQATT and CDR2 is SNEGSKA (reference sequence). With 0 bases removed from V and 3 bases from J, the gap between germline ends came to 15 bases. This CDR3 region has 15 residues. CDR3: CSAREGGRDLYEQYF. The DNA for the CDR3 is TGCAGTGCTAGAGAGGGGGGGCGGGATCTCTACGAGCAGTACTTC.

This clonotype was seen at least ten times. V is TRBV27 and J is TRBJ1-5; D call uncertain. Germline V gene sequence: CDR1 MNHEY, CDR2 SMNVEV (reference sequence). This CDR3 spans 14 amino acids. V lost 6 bases to trimming and J lost 2 bases, with 11 bases between them. This CDR3 is CASSHRGGNQPQHF. CDR3 DNA sequence: TGTGCCAGCAGCCACCGGGGTGGCAATCAGCCCCAGCATTTT.

This clonotype was seen ten or more times. The genes are TRBV7-2 and TRBJ2-2; 9 nucleotides match TRBD2. This CDR3 comprises 15 residues. The junction had 9 bases not matched to a gene; V was cut back by 7 bases and J by 6 bases. Germline lookup yields CDR1 SGHTA and CDR2 FQGNSA. CDR3 region: CASIWSLAGPGELFF. The CDR3 DNA reads TGTGCCAGCATCTGGAGCCTAGCGGGACCCGGGGAGCTGTTTTTT.

Ten or more counts support this clonotype. The chain couples TRBV12-3 or TRBV12-4 to TRBJ1-1; 9 bases map to TRBD1. The CDR3 length is 14 residues. Germline trimming cut 6 bases from V and 4 bases from J; bases unmatched to any gene: 6. Here the CDR3 reads CASRRVDRGTEAFF. As DNA, the CDR3 is TGTGCCAGCAGGAGGGTGGACAGGGGCACTGAAGCTTTCTTT.

This chain connects TRBV12-3 or TRBV12-4 to TRBJ1-6; D possibly corresponds to TRBD1 (6 bases). The CDR3 has 15 residues. V was trimmed by 7 bases and J by 6 bases, leaving 16 bases between them. The CDR3 loop reads CASTITQGPNSPLHF. CDR3 sequence (DNA): TGTGCCAGCACCATTACTCAGGGGCCTAATTCACCCCTCCACTTT.

This clonotype was counted at least ten times. V and J are TRBV7-3 and TRBJ2-1; TRBD2 aligns across 13 bases. The V gene end was trimmed by 5 bases and the J gene end by 8 bases; junction bases not matched to a gene: 6. This CDR3 comprises 15 residues. The germline V gene has CDR1 SGHTA and CDR2 FQGTGA. The CDR3 spells CASSRGLAGVDEQFF. The DNA of the CDR3 is TGTGCCAGCAGCCGAGGACTAGCGGGAGTCGATGAGCAGTTCTTC.

This clonotype was observed a few times. The V call is TRBV27, the J call TRBJ2-7; D gene unclear. The germline gives CDR1 MNHEY, CDR2 SMNVEV (reference sequence). V was pared by 8 bases and J by 2 bases, with 13 bases between. The CDR3 consists of 13 residues. The CDR3 protein is CASGPGRTYEQYF. The CDR3, as DNA: TGTGCCAGCGGTCCGGGTCGAACCTACGAGCAGTACTTC.

In the case of this clonotype: A much larger clone differs from this one at a single base, so this may be a read error. The V gene is TRBV4-3, the J gene TRBJ2-7; possibly TRBD2 for D (5 bases). Germline V gene sequence: CDR1 LGHNA, CDR2 YSLEER. CDR3 length equals 14 residues. This CDR3 is CASSQKIWEYDQYF. The CDR3 region has the DNA TGCGCCAGCAGCCAGAAAATATGGGAGTACGACCAGTACTTC.

The V call is TRBV6-6, the J call TRBJ2-7; D may match TRBD1 or TRBD2 (6 bases each). Germline CDR1 MNHNY, CDR2 SVGAGI (reference sequence). V lost 9 bases and J lost 3, with 15 bases in between. The CDR3 has 13 amino acids. The CDR3 DNA follows: TGTGCCAGTTCAAAGAGGGGGGTCTACGAGCAGTACTTC. As protein: CASSKRGVYEQYF.

This clonotype was counted many times. The V gene is TRBV10-3, the J gene TRBJ2-7; maybe TRBD2 (5 bases). Germline CDR1 reads ENHRY; CDR2 reads SYGVKD. The V gene lost 6 bases and the J gene lost 7 bases, with 16 bases spanning the gap. There are 13 residues in the CDR3. The CDR3 nucleotides read TGTGCCATCAGCGCCCCGGAGGCCTGGGAGCAGTACTTC. This sequence encodes CAISAPEAWEQYF.

This clonotype occurred many times. CDR3 region: CASSLTARGTGELFF. CDR3 DNA sequence: TGTGCCAGCAGCCTGACAGCCCGAGGGACCGGGGAGCTGTTTTTT. The chain is built from TRBV4-2 and TRBJ2-2; D could derive from TRBD1 or TRBD2 (5 bases each). Germline-derived CDR1 and CDR2 are LGHNA and YNFKEQ. This CDR3 comprises 15 residues. V lost 4 bases to trimming and J lost 5 bases, with 14 bases between them.

This clonotype was counted ten times or more. The J gene is TRBJ2-7, the V gene TRBV5-1; 7 bases are a match to TRBD2. The CDR3 totals 13 residues. J gave up 3 bases and V 1 base, and 1 base lay outside the gene matches. CDR1 is SGHRS, CDR2 YFSETQ, per germline. CDR3 DNA sequence: TGCGCCAGCAGCTTGTCTAGCGGCTACGAGCAGTACTTC. Translation gives CASSLSSGYEQYF.

The sample holds many counts of this clonotype. The chain combines TRBV20-1 with TRBJ2-7; 8 bases fit TRBD1. Looked up from germline, CDR1 is DFQATT and CDR2 is SNEGSKA (reference sequence). The CDR3 consists of 14 residues. V was clipped by 2 bases and J by 2 bases; unmatched bases: 5. The CDR3 spells CSARNLDRAYEQYF. As DNA, the CDR3 is TGCAGTGCTAGAAACCTGGACAGGGCCTACGAGCAGTACTTC.

The chain uses TRBV18 and TRBJ2-1; tentatively, D is TRBD2 (5 bases). The ends were cut back, 3 bases at V and 8 bases at J, with 11 bases in the middle. CDR1 KGHSH and CDR2 LQKENI come from the germline V gene. The length of the CDR3 is 13 residues. The CDR3 loop is CASSPQSSYEQFF. The CDR3, as DNA: TGTGCCAGCTCACCTCAATCTAGCTATGAGCAGTTCTTC.

This clonotype was counted ten times or more. The chain couples TRBV6-2 or TRBV6-3 to TRBJ2-1; tentatively, D is TRBD2 (6 bases). The germline V gene has CDR1 MNHEY and CDR2 SVGEGT. This CDR3 region has 15 residues. V lost 6 bases and J 0 bases, leaving 12 bases between the germline ends. The chain's CDR3 is CASRQDGSSYNEQFF. CDR3 DNA: TGTGCCAGCAGGCAGGACGGGAGCTCCTACAATGAGCAGTTCTTC.

This clonotype was detected many times. The gene calls are TRBV7-6 and TRBJ2-1; 7 positions match TRBD1. The germline V gene encodes CDR1 SGHVS and CDR2 FNYEAQ. This CDR3 is built from 15 residues. The ends lost 4 bases at V and 8 bases at J; junction bases unmatched: 11. DNA for the CDR3: TGTGCCAGCAGCTCCACGGACAGGAGAGGGGATGAGCAGTTCTTC. This gives the protein CASSSTDRRGDEQFF.